This T cell receptor (beta chain) was recorded in a study of T cells expressing NK-cell markers. Study findings and constraints: Topping the CD3+CD56-NKG2C+ fraction as well were these clonotypes, in four donors.

Worth noting for this clonotype: Its target is not known.

TCRdb re-called the 5' RACE reads and catalogs CDR3 proteins one per entry, DNA excluded. This sample's table reports approximately 170,000 distinct CDR3 sequences. This receptor was identified in a man aged 18-75 years in good health. Sequencing input: blood T cells: a sorted CD56 or NKG2C T cell subset, CD4+ or CD8+ T cells, or bulk PBMC T cells (not recorded which).

The CDR3 here is CASSGGSLETQYF. V usage is TRBV2 and J usage is TRBJ2-5. The CDR3 is made up of 13 amino acids. The V gene's germline CDR1 is SNHLY and CDR2 FYNNEI.